Below, 26 T cell receptor beta chains from the same sample are listed, as sequenced in a study of blood T cell repertoires in COVID-19. This table comes from immunoSEQ multiplex PCR, and its TCRdb copy is limited to in-frame clones, with some not included. The data contain under 150,000 clones, roughly 85% of them singletons. The sequencing sample was made of peripheral blood. All receptors come from a human donor in a cohort sampled during active COVID-19.

V and J are TRBV6-5 and TRBJ1-5; tentative D call: TRBD1 (6 bases). The V gene lost 7 bases and the J gene lost 7 bases, with 17 bases spanning the gap. Per the germline V gene, CDR1 is MNHEY and CDR2 is SVGAGI. There are 14 residues in the CDR3. The CDR3 region has the DNA TGTGCCAGCATGAGGGGGGGGCCTTGGCAGCCCCAGCATTTT. Translated: CASMRGGPWQPQHF.

J is TRBJ2-1 and V is TRBV7-2, with 8 bases matching TRBD2. Trimming at V came to 4 bases and at J to 4 bases, leaving 15 bases not matched to a gene. The V gene's germline CDR1 is SGHTA and CDR2 FQGNSA. The CDR3 loop spans 18 amino acids. The CDR3 DNA is TGTGCCAGCAGCTCCCAGATCGGACTAGCCCGTTTGTACAATGAGCAGTTCTTC. It translates to CASSSQIGLARLYNEQFF.

The V gene is TRBV6-2 or TRBV6-3, the J gene TRBJ2-3; 7 nucleotides line up with TRBD2. This CDR3 is built from 16 residues. In germline, CDR1 is MNHEY, CDR2 SVGEGT. V lost 2 bases to trimming and J lost 7 bases; unmatched junction nucleotides: 12. This CDR3 reads CASSYKASGKAYTQYF. CDR3 nucleotide sequence: TGTGCCAGCAGTTACAAGGCTAGCGGAAAGGCATATACGCAGTATTTT.

The genes are TRBV2 and TRBJ1-1; D uncertain. This CDR3 has 11 amino acids. Germline CDR1 is SNHLY and CDR2 is FYNNEI. V was pared by 8 bases and J by 0 bases, with 4 bases between. CDR3 in amino acids: CASSLNTEAFF. CDR3 nucleotide sequence: TGTGCCAGCTCGTTGAACACTGAAGCTTTCTTT. Complete variable domain (other parts from reference TRBV2 and TRBJ1-1): EPEVTQTPSHQVTQMGQEVILRCVPISNHLYFYWYRQILGQKVEFLVSFYNNEISEKSEIFDDQFSVERPDGSNFTLKIRSTKLEDSAMYFCASSLNTEAFFGQGTRLTVV.

The CDR3 spells CAISPSGGAHEQFF. The CDR3 DNA sequence: TGTGCCATCAGTCCTAGCGGGGGGGCCCATGAGCAGTTCTTC. V usage is TRBV10-3 and J usage is TRBJ2-1; the match to TRBD2 covers 12 bases. The CDR3 runs to 14 residues. Germline assignment: CDR1 ENHRY and CDR2 SYGVKD. Trimming at V came to 5 bases and at J to 8 bases, leaving 4 bases not matched to a gene.

This rearrangement joins TRBV19 to TRBJ1-5; TRBD1 agrees at 10 bases. Per germline, CDR1 LNHDA and CDR2 SQIVND (reference sequence). This CDR3 comprises 16 residues. J gave up 5 bases and V 9 bases, and 13 bases lay outside the gene matches. CDR3 DNA: TGTGCCAGCAACTCTCCCGGGACAGGGGTCGATCAGCCCCAGCATTTT. Translation gives CASNSPGTGVDQPQHF.

This chain joins TRBV2 and TRBJ2-1, with 10 positions matching TRBD2. The V gene end was trimmed by 0 bases and the J gene end by 7 bases; junction bases not matched to a gene: 3. Looked up from germline, CDR1 is SNHLY and CDR2 is FYNNEI. This CDR3 region has 15 residues. Here the CDR3 reads CASSEAAGGRNEQFF. In DNA, the CDR3 is TGTGCCAGCAGTGAAGCAGCGGGGGGGCGGAATGAGCAGTTCTTC. Together with reference TRBV2 and TRBJ2-1, the CDR3 gives the full variable domain: EPEVTQTPSHQVTQMGQEVILRCVPISNHLYFYWYRQILGQKVEFLVSFYNNEISEKSEIFDDQFSVERPDGSNFTLKIRSTKLEDSAMYFCASSEAAGGRNEQFFGPGTRLTVL.

The V and J genes are TRBV12-3 or TRBV12-4 and TRBJ1-1, with D perhaps TRBD1 (6 bases). This CDR3 region has 12 residues. Trimming took 6 bases from V and 6 from J, leaving 11 bases between them. The CDR3 region has the DNA TGTGCCAGCAGCGTCACAGGGCCTGAAGCTTTCTTT. This gives the protein CASSVTGPEAFF.

The J gene is TRBJ2-5, the V gene TRBV11-3; TRBD1 is a possible D gene (7 bases). Germline CDR1 SGHNT, CDR2 YENEEA. This CDR3 is built from 14 residues. V was trimmed by 1 base and J by 4 bases, leaving 10 bases between them. The DNA of the CDR3 is TGTGCCAGCAGCTTAGGCCAGGGGGGAGAGACCCAGTACTTC. Residues: CASSLGQGGETQYF.

This chain uses TRBV6-5 with TRBJ1-2, with 7 positions matching TRBD1. This CDR3 spans 13 amino acids. Germline V lookup: CDR1 MNHEY, CDR2 SVGAGI. V shed 7 bases and J 5 bases; nucleotides not matched to a gene: 7. The CDR3 spells CASKGAGQYGYTF. The CDR3 DNA sequence: TGTGCCAGCAAGGGGGCTGGCCAATATGGCTACACCTTC.

The rearrangement joins TRBV6-2 or TRBV6-3 to TRBJ2-5, with a weak D call TRBD2 (6 bases). This CDR3 is built from 15 residues. With 5 bases removed from V and 10 bases from J, the gap between germline ends came to 23 bases. Per germline, CDR1 MNHEY and CDR2 SVGEGT. CDR3 sequence (DNA): TGTGCCAGCAGTCGAACCGGGACTCACGGAGGGAGCCAGTACTTC. Protein sequence: CASSRTGTHGGSQYF.

The chain couples TRBV6-5 to TRBJ1-3, with 7 nucleotides matching TRBD1. This CDR3 comprises 14 residues. V dropped 5 bases and J dropped 3; count of bases not matched to a gene: 4. CDR1 and CDR2 (germline): MNHEY, SVGAGI. The CDR3 is CASSNNRGGNTIYF. Written as DNA, the CDR3 is TGTGCCAGCAGTAATAACAGGGGTGGAAACACCATATATTTT.

The chain couples TRBV11-2 to TRBJ2-1; D is perhaps TRBD2 (6 bases). The CDR3 has 15 amino acids. The germline CDR1 and CDR2 sequences are SGHAT and FQNNGV. Trimming stripped 6 bases from V and 2 bases from J, with 14 bases between. The CDR3 sequence: CASRPIWGAYNEQFF. The CDR3 DNA reads TGTGCCAGCAGGCCCATCTGGGGGGCCTACAATGAGCAGTTCTTC.

This clone was seen a handful of times. The chain carries TRBV2 and TRBJ1-2; D is possibly TRBD1 (6 bases). The germline V gene has CDR1 SNHLY and CDR2 FYNNEI. The germline V and J ends were trimmed by 7 bases and 1 base, with 13 bases remaining between them. The length of the CDR3 is 14 residues. As DNA, the CDR3 is TGTGCCAGCATGATAGAACAGGGTAACTATGGCTACACCTTC. This encodes CASMIEQGNYGYTF.

V gene TRBV9 combines with J gene TRBJ2-1; D is perhaps TRBD2 (7 bases). The length of the CDR3 is 14 residues. Germline CDR1 reads SGDLS; CDR2 reads YYNGEE. Trimming left V 3 bases short and J 6 bases short, with 13 bases between. DNA of the CDR3: TGTGCCAGCAGCGAAGGGGGGGGGCTCAATGAGCAGTTCTTC. Translating it yields CASSEGGGLNEQFF.

The gene calls are TRBV4-3 and TRBJ1-5; no reliable D call. The CDR3 contains 14 residues. The germline gives CDR1 LGHNA, CDR2 YSLEER. The V gene lost 1 base and the J gene lost 7 bases, with 11 bases spanning the gap. The CDR3 coding sequence is TGCGCCAGCAGCCAAGTACCTAGCGGGCAGCCCCAGCATTTT. It yields the protein CASSQVPSGQPQHF.

This sequence joins TRBV5-1 and TRBJ2-5, with 11 bases lining up with TRBD2. The CDR3 has 15 amino acids. V shed 4 bases and J 4 bases; nucleotides not matched to a gene: 6. From germline, CDR1 is SGHRS and CDR2 YFSETQ. The CDR3 DNA reads as TGCGCCAGCAGCCAGGGGCTAGCGGGGGGAGAGACCCAGTACTTC. Protein product: CASSQGLAGGETQYF.

The chain has TRBV6-4 and TRBJ2-3, with a tentative D call TRBD2 (6 bases). The germline CDR1 and CDR2 sequences are MRHNA and SNTAGT. The V end was cut by 3 bases, the J end by 5 bases, with 12 bases between. This CDR3 is 14 amino acids long. The CDR3 region is CASSETGEQDTQYF. For the CDR3, the DNA is TGTGCCAGCAGTGAGACGGGGGAGCAAGATACGCAGTATTTT.

V usage is TRBV5-1 and J usage is TRBJ1-4, with TRBD1 matching over 9 bases. J gave up 5 bases and V 4 bases, and 6 bases lay outside the gene matches. This CDR3 region has 15 residues. Per the germline V gene, CDR1 is SGHRS and CDR2 is YFSETQ. Written as DNA, the CDR3 is TGCGCCAGCAGCCACCGGGACAGGGCCAATGAAAAACTGTTTTTT. Translated: CASSHRDRANEKLFF.

This chain uses TRBV19 with TRBJ1-1, with D possibly being TRBD1 (6 bases). The germline V and J ends were trimmed by 2 bases and 5 bases, with 6 bases remaining between them. The CDR3 is 12 amino acids. Looked up from germline, CDR1 is LNHDA and CDR2 is SQIVND (reference sequence). CDR3 in amino acids: CASSIRGTEAFF. The CDR3 coding sequence is TGTGCCAGTAGTATAAGGGGGACTGAAGCTTTCTTT.

This rearrangement joins TRBV6-5 to TRBJ2-5; 7 bases agree with TRBD1. This CDR3 is built from 13 residues. V dropped 7 bases and J dropped 5; count of bases not matched to a gene: 7. CDR1 and CDR2 from the germline V gene are MNHEY and SVGAGI. The CDR3 DNA reads TGTGCCAGCAAAGAACAGGGGCGGGAGACCCAGTACTTC. As protein: CASKEQGRETQYF.

The J gene is TRBJ1-4, the V gene TRBV6-5; D is undetermined. CDR1 MNHEY and CDR2 SVGAGI come from the germline V gene. Trimming left V 5 bases short and J 5 bases short, with 12 bases between. This CDR3 spans 14 amino acids. The CDR3 region has the DNA TGTGCCAGCAGTCCGACAACGTTCAATGAAAAACTGTTTTTT. It encodes CASSPTTFNEKLFF.

This chain uses TRBV28 with TRBJ1-1; D is uncertain. Germline V lookup: CDR1 MDHEN, CDR2 SYDVKM. With 1 base removed from V and 5 bases from J, the gap between germline ends came to 17 bases. The CDR3 consists of 16 residues. CDR3 nucleotide sequence: TGTGCCAGCAGTTTATACGGGGTAAAGTTTATTACTGAAGCTTTCTTT. It codes for CASSLYGVKFITEAFF.

CDR3 sequence reads: CASSRGGRGTYEQYF. In DNA, the CDR3 is TGTGCCAGCAGTCGCGGAGGACGAGGGACCTACGAGCAGTACTTC. The rearrangement links TRBV6-5 to TRBJ2-7; tentatively, D is TRBD2 (5 bases). Germline loops: CDR1 MNHEY, CDR2 SVGAGI. Trimming took 5 bases from V and 2 from J, leaving 16 bases between them. CDR3 length: 15 residues.

This chain uses TRBV6-2 or TRBV6-3 with TRBJ2-1; 12 nucleotides align to TRBD2. The V gene's germline CDR1 is MNHEY and CDR2 SVGEGT. The CDR3 length is 16 residues. Germline trimming cut 5 bases from V and 9 bases from J; bases unmatched to any gene: 11. In DNA, the CDR3 is TGTGCCAGCAGTAACGGGCTAGCGGGGGGGCTGTTTGAGCAGTTCTTC. Protein sequence: CASSNGLAGGLFEQFF.

The genes are TRBV6-2 or TRBV6-3 and TRBJ2-7; unclear D gene. V gave up 0 bases and J gave up 4 bases, with 4 bases separating them. Looked up from germline, CDR1 is MNHEY and CDR2 is SVGEGT. The CDR3 covers 12 residues. CDR3 protein: CASSYSRYEQYF. The CDR3 nucleotides are TGTGCCAGCAGTTACTCGAGATACGAGCAGTACTTC.